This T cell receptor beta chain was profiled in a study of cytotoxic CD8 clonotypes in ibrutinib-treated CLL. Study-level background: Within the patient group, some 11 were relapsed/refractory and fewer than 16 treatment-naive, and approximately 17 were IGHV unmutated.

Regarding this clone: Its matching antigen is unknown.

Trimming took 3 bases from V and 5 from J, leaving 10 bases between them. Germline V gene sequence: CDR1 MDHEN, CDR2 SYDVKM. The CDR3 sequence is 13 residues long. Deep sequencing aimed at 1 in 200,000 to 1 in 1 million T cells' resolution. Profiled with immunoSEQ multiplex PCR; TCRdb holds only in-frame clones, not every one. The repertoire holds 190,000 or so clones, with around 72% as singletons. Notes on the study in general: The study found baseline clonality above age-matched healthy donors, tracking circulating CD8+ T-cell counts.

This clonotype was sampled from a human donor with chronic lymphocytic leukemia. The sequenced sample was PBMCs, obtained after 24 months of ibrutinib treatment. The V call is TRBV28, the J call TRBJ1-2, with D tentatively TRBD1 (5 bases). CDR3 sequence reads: CASSFARGYGYTF. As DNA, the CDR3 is TGTGCCAGCAGTTTCGCAAGGGGTTATGGCTACACCTTC.